The 4 T cell receptor beta chains given below trace back to one sample, sequenced in a study of T cell clonality in common variable immunodeficiency. The data were produced by immunoSEQ multiplex PCR, yet TCRdb's version contains in-frame clones alone and is incomplete. The data list 45,000 to 55,000 clones, none observed once; about 5.5% falls to the top ten. The sequenced sample was peripheral blood mononuclear cells. The receptors come from a person between 18 and 75 years old in good health.

A note on this clone: The CDR3 extends 3 residues past the end of the read, so its final part is completed from the germline J gene. The chain links TRBV5-3 to TRBJ1-6, with D possibly being TRBD1 (5 bases). TRBV5-3 is noted as an ORF with a role that remains uncertain. V lost 4 bases to trimming and J lost 1 base, with 12 bases between them. This CDR3 has 16 amino acids. Partial CDR3 DNA: TGTGCCAGAAGCGGCAGGGAGAGATCCTATAATTCACCC. Its translation is CARSGRERSYNSP. The full CDR3 protein reads CARSGRERSYNSPLHF.

The sample holds many counts of this clone. From the germline J gene comes the end of the CDR3, since the read stops 3 residues before it. This chain uses TRBV7-2 with TRBJ2-4; D may be TRBD1 (6 bases). This CDR3 is built from 14 residues. Germline V CDR1 and CDR2: SGHTA, FQGNSA. The V end was cut by 5 bases, the J end by 3 bases, with 11 bases between. The CDR3 loop reads CASSQGQIKNIQYF. The sequenced CDR3 bases are TGTGCCAGCAGCCAAGGACAGATCAAAAACATT.

This clone was recorded many times. With the read ending 3 residues before the CDR3 end, the germline J gene is used to fill in that end. This chain uses TRBV20-1 with TRBJ2-7, with unresolved D. Germline V gene data show CDR1 as DFQATT and CDR2 as SNEGSKA (reference sequence). With 0 bases removed from V and 0 bases from J, the gap between germline ends came to 9 bases. The CDR3 has 14 residues. Partial CDR3 DNA: TGCAGTGCTAGAGATCACCGGTCCTCCTACGAG. This sequence encodes CSARDHRSSYE. The whole CDR3 sequence reads CSARDHRSSYEQYF.

This clone was detected ten times or more. The read terminates 3 residues before the CDR3 end, so the remaining end is supplied by the germline J gene. The chain joins TRBV20-1 to TRBJ1-4; D perhaps matches TRBD1 (5 bases). The CDR3 runs 13 residues. Germline CDR1 is DFQATT and CDR2 is SNEGSKA (reference sequence). The germline V and J ends were trimmed by 3 bases and 2 bases, with 7 bases remaining between them. The covered CDR3 bases are TGCAGTGCTAGCCGACAGACTAATGAAAAA. Translating it yields CSASRQTNEK. The full CDR3 sequence reads CSASRQTNEKLFF.